The 25 T cell receptor beta chains below were found in one sample sequenced in a study of neurological immune-mediated disorders. Time point meaning: longitudinal time-point 3. TCRdb ran MiXCR on the 5' RACE reads and lists one entry per CDR3 protein. The sample contains around 100,000 distinct CDR3 sequences, roughly 10% of which appear only once. Material: PBMCs. The receptors originated from a female donor with HTLV-1-associated myelopathy (HAM/TSP).

This clonotype came up many times. V and J are TRBV7-2 and TRBJ2-3, with 7 positions matching TRBD2. The J segment lost 2 bases and the V segment lost 1 base, leaving 9 bases of the junction unmatched. Looked up from germline, CDR1 is SGHTA and CDR2 is FQGNSA. The CDR3 consists of 17 residues. The CDR3 DNA reads as TGTGCCAGCAGCTTAGGTTTCGCTAGCGGCGACACAGATACGCAGTATTTT. This translates into CASSLGFASGDTDTQYF.

The DNA of the CDR3 is TGTGCCAGCAGCTTAGCATGGGGACAGGGGGTGACCTACGAGCAGTACTTC. It yields the protein CASSLAWGQGVTYEQYF. The V call is TRBV7-2, the J call TRBJ2-7; TRBD1 matches at 11 bases. CDR1 is SGHTA, CDR2 FQGNSA, per germline. The CDR3 runs 17 residues. The trim removed 0 bases at V and 2 bases at J, leaving 6 bases unmatched.

Remarks on this clonotype: This may come from a read error, since a much larger clone is one base off. The V call is TRBV6-6, the J call TRBJ2-5; 7 positions agree with TRBD1. The CDR3 covers 13 residues. CDR1 and CDR2 from the germline V gene are MNHNY and SVGAGI (reference sequence). Germline trimming cut 5 bases from V and 6 bases from J; bases unmatched to any gene: 6. The CDR3, as DNA: TGTGCCAGCAGTAACCAACAGGGGCAGACCCAGTACTTC. Amino acid sequence: CASSNQQGQTQYF.

This clonotype was seen more than once but under ten times. The chain uses TRBV14 and TRBJ2-1, with D perhaps matching TRBD1 or TRBD2 (5 bases each). This CDR3 has 15 residues. Germline values: CDR1 SGHDN, CDR2 FVKESK. With 0 bases removed from V and 4 bases from J, the gap between germline ends came to 10 bases. The CDR3 sequence: CASSQEQGVYNEQFF. The CDR3 DNA follows: TGTGCCAGCAGCCAAGAGCAGGGAGTATACAATGAGCAGTTCTTC.

This clonotype was observed a handful of times. V is TRBV19 and J is TRBJ2-7, with D possibly being TRBD2 (6 bases). The germline CDR1 and CDR2 sequences are LNHDA and SQIVND (reference sequence). The CDR3 runs to 14 residues. V was cut by 1 base and J by 5 bases, with 12 bases left in between. The CDR3 sequence is CASSIAAEGNEQYF. DNA of the CDR3: TGTGCCAGTAGTATAGCGGCGGAGGGAAACGAGCAGTACTTC.

This clonotype was counted many times. The V gene is TRBV7-2, the J gene TRBJ2-7; the D gene could be TRBD1 or TRBD2 (6 bases each). Germline V gene sequence: CDR1 SGHTA, CDR2 FQGNSA. Trimming shortened V by 8 bases and J by 7 bases, and 21 bases separated the two germline ends. This CDR3 is 14 amino acids long. The CDR3 DNA is TGTGCCAGCGCCGTAGGGGGGAGCGCTGGGGAGCAGTACTTC. Its translation is CASAVGGSAGEQYF.

This clonotype was seen repeatedly, ten times or more. The gene calls are TRBV14 and TRBJ2-1, with 9 bases identical to TRBD2. The CDR3 has 16 amino acids. Per the germline V gene, CDR1 is SGHDN and CDR2 is FVKESK. V dropped 2 bases and J dropped 4; count of bases not matched to a gene: 6. The CDR3 sequence: CASSQLSGGRYNEQFF. The CDR3 DNA is TGTGCCAGCAGCCAACTTAGCGGGGGCCGATACAATGAGCAGTTCTTC.

Ten or more counts support this clonotype. The genes are TRBV27 and TRBJ1-6, with no clear D. The CDR3 spans 16 residues. CDR1 is MNHEY, CDR2 SMNVEV, per germline (reference sequence). The V end lost 5 bases, the J end lost 9 bases, and 20 bases lay between the germline ends. CDR3: CASSQTWTRGSSPLHF. DNA for the CDR3: TGTGCCAGCAGTCAAACATGGACGCGGGGTTCTTCACCCCTCCACTTT.

At least ten counts were recorded for this clonotype. The V call is TRBV7-2, the J call TRBJ1-5; no definite D call. The CDR3 has 14 residues. The V gene's germline CDR1 is SGHTA and CDR2 FQGNSA. Deletions cut 1 base from V and 5 bases from J, with 9 bases between. CDR3 nucleotide sequence: TGTGCCAGCAGCTTAGAGGCAGTATATCAGCCCCAGCATTTT. Protein: CASSLEAVYQPQHF.

This clonotype was recorded many times. The genes are TRBV2 and TRBJ1-5; D is undetermined. Germline CDR1 and CDR2: SNHLY and FYNNEI. The CDR3 spans 13 residues. The V gene lost 2 bases and the J gene lost 4 bases, with 6 bases spanning the gap. This CDR3 reads CASSELGNQPQHF. CDR3 bases: TGTGCCAGCAGTGAACTCGGGAATCAGCCCCAGCATTTT.

In its sample, this clonotype was seen many times. The genes are TRBV12-5 and TRBJ1-5, with 7 positions matching TRBD1. V was clipped by 6 bases and J by 2 bases; unmatched bases: 7. This CDR3 is 15 amino acids long. CDR1 and CDR2 from the germline V gene are LGHNT and FRNRAP. This chain's CDR3 is CASGEDDRGNQPQHF. The CDR3 coding sequence is TGTGCTAGTGGGGAGGACGACAGGGGCAATCAGCCCCAGCATTTT.

This clonotype came up many times. The chain uses TRBV15 and TRBJ2-7, with TRBD2 matching over 9 bases. CDR1 is LNHNV and CDR2 is YYDKDF in the germline V gene (reference sequence). The J segment lost 2 bases and the V segment lost 4 bases, leaving 6 bases of the junction unmatched. This CDR3 is 15 amino acids long. CDR3 protein: CATSKGLASTYEQYF. DNA for the CDR3: TGTGCCACCAGCAAAGGACTAGCGTCGACCTACGAGCAGTACTTC.

This clonotype was picked up many times. The chain has TRBV6-6 and TRBJ1-1; D ambiguous. The CDR3 covers 15 residues. V gave up 5 bases and J gave up 0 bases, with 13 bases separating them. CDR1 is MNHNY and CDR2 is SVGAGI in the germline V gene (reference sequence). CDR3 loop: CASSARTGMNTEAFF. The CDR3 nucleotides read TGTGCCAGCAGTGCTCGAACGGGCATGAACACTGAAGCTTTCTTT.

This clonotype was observed at least ten times. This chain links TRBV20-1 with TRBJ2-1, with D hard to call. Trimming shortened V by 4 bases and J by 4 bases, and 11 bases separated the two germline ends. Germline V gene sequence: CDR1 DFQATT, CDR2 SNEGSKA (reference sequence). This CDR3 is 13 amino acids long. Here the CDR3 reads CSANLRDYNEQFF. CDR3 nucleotide sequence: TGCAGTGCTAACCTTCGAGATTACAATGAGCAGTTCTTC.

This clonotype was found many times. The chain uses TRBV20-1 and TRBJ2-7, with 8 bases lining up with TRBD2. After removal of 6 bases from V and 3 bases from J, the junction contained 4 bases not matched to a gene. The germline V gene encodes CDR1 DFQATT and CDR2 SNEGSKA (reference sequence). The CDR3 has 12 amino acids. CDR3 sequence (DNA): TGCAGTGCAAATCTAGCGGGCTACGAGCAGTACTTC. Translation: CSANLAGYEQYF.

Many counts were recorded for this clonotype. This chain uses TRBV9 with TRBJ1-2, with D uncertain. Germline CDR1 reads SGDLS; CDR2 reads YYNGEE. Trimming removed 3 bases from V and 8 bases from J, with 11 bases in between. The CDR3 loop spans 12 amino acids. The CDR3 region has the DNA TGTGCCAGCAGCGACCCGGGAAGCGGCTACACCTTC. It encodes CASSDPGSGYTF. Supplemented by reference TRBV9 and TRBJ1-2, the full variable domain reads DSGVTQTPKHLITATGQRVTLRCSPRSGDLSVYWYQQSLDQGLQFLIQYYNGEERAKGNILERFSAQQFPDLHSELNLSSLELGDSALYFCASSDPGSGYTFGSGTRLTVV.

This clonotype was detected ten times or more. The chain couples TRBV18 to TRBJ2-1; D not resolved. Trimming removed 3 bases from V and 5 bases from J, with 2 bases in between. The CDR3 loop spans 11 amino acids. Germline CDR1 and CDR2: KGHSH and LQKENI. CDR3: CASSPDNEQFF. In DNA form, the CDR3 reads TGTGCCAGCTCACCGGACAATGAGCAGTTCTTC.

In its sample, this clonotype was seen many times. The chain links TRBV5-1 to TRBJ2-3; TRBD1 matches at 10 bases. With V trimmed by 3 bases and J by 2 bases, 3 bases remained unmatched. Germline values: CDR1 SGHRS, CDR2 YFSETQ. CDR3 length: 15 amino acids. CDR3 residues: CASSYGQGDTDTQYF. CDR3 in DNA: TGCGCCAGCAGCTATGGACAGGGGGACACAGATACGCAGTATTTT.

This clonotype was counted at least ten times. This chain links TRBV7-9 with TRBJ1-3, with D unclear. Trimming cost V 6 bases and J 2 bases, with 11 bases left between them. The CDR3 is 14 residues long. Germline V gene sequence: CDR1 SEHNR, CDR2 FQNEAQ (reference sequence). The CDR3 here is CASRKSTAGNTIYF. The DNA of the CDR3 is TGTGCCAGCAGAAAAAGCACTGCTGGAAACACCATATATTTT. Looking up the rest from reference TRBV7-9 and TRBJ1-3 gives the full variable domain: DTGVSQNPRHKITKRGQNVTFRCDPISEHNRLYWYRQTLGQGPEFLTYFQNEAQLEKSRLLSDRFSAERPKGSFSTLEIQRTEQGDSAMYLCASRKSTAGNTIYFGEGSWLTVV.

This clonotype has ten or more counts. The chain is built from TRBV20-1 and TRBJ2-7; D call uncertain. CDR3 length: 13 amino acids. Germline CDR1 and CDR2: DFQATT and SNEGSKA (reference sequence). Trimming shortened V by 0 bases and J by 6 bases, and 12 bases separated the two germline ends. This CDR3 is CSARDSVISEQYF. The CDR3 nucleotides read TGCAGTGCTAGAGACAGTGTCATCTCCGAGCAGTACTTC.

About this clonotype itself: Just one base apart from a much larger clone, this may be a read error. The CDR3 DNA follows: TGCAGTGCTAGCAGATCAAACCTGAACACTGAAGCTTTCTTT. This translates into CSASRSNLNTEAFF. The chain joins TRBV20-1 to TRBJ1-1; D uncertain. V lost 3 bases, J lost 0 bases, and 11 bases lay in between. Per the germline V gene, CDR1 is DFQATT and CDR2 is SNEGSKA (reference sequence). The CDR3 length is 14 residues.

This clonotype was seen a few times. The V gene is TRBV7-2, the J gene TRBJ2-7, with D uncertain. CDR1 SGHTA and CDR2 FQGNSA come from the germline V gene. This CDR3 has 14 amino acids. The V end lost 2 bases, the J end lost 4 bases, and 12 bases lay between the germline ends. The CDR3 spells CASSLYMEKYEQYF. The CDR3 region has the DNA TGTGCCAGCAGCTTATACATGGAAAAGTACGAGCAGTACTTC.

This clonotype was seen ten or more times. The chain uses TRBV20-1 and TRBJ1-2; no clear D gene. Trimming removed 6 bases at V and 7 bases at J, with 18 bases between. Germline CDR1 is DFQATT and CDR2 is SNEGSKA (reference sequence). CDR3 length: 13 residues. CDR3 protein: CSAPVVSAFGYTF. CDR3 DNA sequence: TGCAGTGCCCCCGTAGTCAGCGCTTTTGGCTACACCTTC.

The chain combines TRBV5-1 with TRBJ2-7, with 10 bases identical to TRBD1. Trimming removed 0 bases from V and 7 bases from J; junction bases left unmatched: 10. The CDR3 spans 16 residues. Germline CDR1 and CDR2: SGHRS and YFSETQ. The CDR3 spells CASSLVGDRGDGEQYF. The CDR3 region has the DNA TGCGCCAGCAGCTTGGTTGGGGACAGGGGAGATGGGGAGCAGTACTTC.

In its sample, this clonotype was seen a few times. The chain has TRBV6-2 or TRBV6-3 and TRBJ2-7; 14 bases map to TRBD2. CDR3 length: 16 residues. After removal of 4 bases from V and 3 bases from J, the junction contained 5 bases not matched to a gene. CDR1 MNHEY and CDR2 SVGEGT come from the germline V gene. The CDR3 nucleotides are TGTGCCAGCAGTTTCGGGACTAGCGGGGGTTACTACGAGCAGTACTTC. Amino acids: CASSFGTSGGYYEQYF.